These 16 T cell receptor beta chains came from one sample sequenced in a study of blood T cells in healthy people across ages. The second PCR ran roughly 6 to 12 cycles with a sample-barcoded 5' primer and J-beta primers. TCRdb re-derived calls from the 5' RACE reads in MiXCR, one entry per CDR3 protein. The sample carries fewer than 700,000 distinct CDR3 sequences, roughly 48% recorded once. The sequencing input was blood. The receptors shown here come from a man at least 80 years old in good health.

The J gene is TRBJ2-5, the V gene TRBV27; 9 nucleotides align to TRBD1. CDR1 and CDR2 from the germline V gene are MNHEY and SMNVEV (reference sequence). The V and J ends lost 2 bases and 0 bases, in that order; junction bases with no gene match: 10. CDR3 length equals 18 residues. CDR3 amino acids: CASSLNYPGQGYQETQYF. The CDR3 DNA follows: TGTGCCAGCAGTTTAAATTACCCCGGACAGGGGTACCAAGAGACCCAGTACTTC.

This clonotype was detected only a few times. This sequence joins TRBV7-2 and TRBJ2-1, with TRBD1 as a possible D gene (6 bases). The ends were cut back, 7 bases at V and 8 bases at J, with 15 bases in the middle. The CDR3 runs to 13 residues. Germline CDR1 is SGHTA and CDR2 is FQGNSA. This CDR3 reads CASNNRVGDEQFF. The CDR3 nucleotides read TGTGCCAGCAATAACAGGGTGGGGGATGAGCAGTTCTTC.

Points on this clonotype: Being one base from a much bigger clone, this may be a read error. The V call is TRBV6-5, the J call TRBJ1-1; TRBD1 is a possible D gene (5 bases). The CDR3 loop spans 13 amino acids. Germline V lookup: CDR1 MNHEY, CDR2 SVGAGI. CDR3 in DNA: TGTGCCAGCCACAGGCAACCGAACACTGAAGTTTTCTTT. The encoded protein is CASHRQPNTEVFF.

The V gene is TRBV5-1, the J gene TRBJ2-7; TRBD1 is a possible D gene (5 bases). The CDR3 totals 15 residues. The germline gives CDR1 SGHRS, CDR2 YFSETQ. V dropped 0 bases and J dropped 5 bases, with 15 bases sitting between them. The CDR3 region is CASSLVLTDGHEQYF. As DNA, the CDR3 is TGCGCCAGCAGCTTGGTTTTGACAGATGGGCACGAGCAGTACTTC.

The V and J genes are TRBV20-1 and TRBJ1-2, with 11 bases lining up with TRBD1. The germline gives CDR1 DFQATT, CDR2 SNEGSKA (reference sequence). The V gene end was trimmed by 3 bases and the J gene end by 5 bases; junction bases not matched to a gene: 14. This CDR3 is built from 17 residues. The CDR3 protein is CSARVTAGQGARYGYTF. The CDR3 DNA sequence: TGCAGTGCTAGGGTTACCGCCGGACAGGGGGCGCGATATGGCTACACCTTC.

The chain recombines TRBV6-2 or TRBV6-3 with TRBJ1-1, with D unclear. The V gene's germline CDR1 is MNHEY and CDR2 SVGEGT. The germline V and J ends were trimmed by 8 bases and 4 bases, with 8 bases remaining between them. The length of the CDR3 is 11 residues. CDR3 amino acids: CASGLSTEAFF. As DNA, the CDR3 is TGTGCCAGCGGGTTAAGCACTGAAGCTTTCTTT.

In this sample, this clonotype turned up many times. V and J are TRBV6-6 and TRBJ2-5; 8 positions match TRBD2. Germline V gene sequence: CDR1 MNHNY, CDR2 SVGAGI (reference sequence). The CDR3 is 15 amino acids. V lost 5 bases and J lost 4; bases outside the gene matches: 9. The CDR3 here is CASSQTRGGVETQYF. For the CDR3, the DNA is TGTGCCAGCAGTCAAACCCGGGGGGGGGTAGAGACCCAGTACTTC.

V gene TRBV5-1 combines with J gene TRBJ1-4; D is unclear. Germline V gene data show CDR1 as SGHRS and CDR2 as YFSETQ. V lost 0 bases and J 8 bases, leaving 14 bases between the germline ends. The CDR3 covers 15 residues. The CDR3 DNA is TGCGCCAGCAGCTTGGGCGGCGGGTCTGGGGAAAAACTGTTTTTT. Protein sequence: CASSLGGGSGEKLFF. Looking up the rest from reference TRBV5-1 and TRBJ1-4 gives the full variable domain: KAGVTQTPRYLIKTRGQQVTLSCSPISGHRSVSWYQQTPGQGLQFLFEYFSETQRNKGNFPGRFSGRQFSNSRSEMNVSTLELGDSALYLCASSLGGGSGEKLFFGSGTQLSVL.

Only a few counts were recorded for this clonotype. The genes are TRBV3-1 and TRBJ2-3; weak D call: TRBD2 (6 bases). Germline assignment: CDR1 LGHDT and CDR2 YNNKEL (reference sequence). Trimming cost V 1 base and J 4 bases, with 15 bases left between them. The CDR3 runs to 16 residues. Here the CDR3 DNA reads TGTGCCAGCAGCCAAGGATTAGCGGTGCGCGCAGATACGCAGTATTTT. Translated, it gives CASSQGLAVRADTQYF.

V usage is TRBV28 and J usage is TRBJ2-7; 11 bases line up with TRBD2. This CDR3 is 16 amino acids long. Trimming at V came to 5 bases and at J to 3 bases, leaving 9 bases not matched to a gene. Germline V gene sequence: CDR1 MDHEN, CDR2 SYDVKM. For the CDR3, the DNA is TGTGCCAGCAGTGTTAACACCGGGACTAGCGGCTACGAGCAGTACTTC. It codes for CASSVNTGTSGYEQYF.

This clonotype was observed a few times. The CDR3 DNA reads TGTGCCAGCAGCTTAGTCGGACGCCAGATCGAGCAGTACTTC. Translating gives CASSLVGRQIEQYF. The chain has TRBV7-2 and TRBJ2-7; D remains unclear. The CDR3 runs 14 residues. V lost 1 base and J lost 6, with 13 bases in between. Looked up from germline, CDR1 is SGHTA and CDR2 is FQGNSA.

CDR3 sequence (DNA): TGTGCCATCAGTAGTCCGGGGTATCGCACTGAAGCTTTCTTT. Translation: CAISSPGYRTEAFF. The chain is built from TRBV10-3 and TRBJ1-1; D is unclear. CDR3 size: 14 residues. Germline lookup yields CDR1 ENHRY and CDR2 SYGVKD. V gave up 5 bases and J gave up 4 bases, with 14 bases separating them.

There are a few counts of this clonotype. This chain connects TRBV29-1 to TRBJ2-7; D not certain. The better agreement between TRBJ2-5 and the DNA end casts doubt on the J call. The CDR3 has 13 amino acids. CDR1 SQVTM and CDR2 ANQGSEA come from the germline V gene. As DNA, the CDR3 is TGCAGCGCCGGATTGGGGTACGGGGAGACCCAGTACTTC. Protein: CSAGLGYGETQYF.

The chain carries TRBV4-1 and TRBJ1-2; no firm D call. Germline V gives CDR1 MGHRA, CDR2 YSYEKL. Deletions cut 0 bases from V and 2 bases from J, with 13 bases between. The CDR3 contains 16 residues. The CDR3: CASSQELSRLNYGYTF. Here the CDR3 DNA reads TGCGCCAGCAGCCAAGAACTTAGCCGGCTAAACTATGGCTACACCTTC.

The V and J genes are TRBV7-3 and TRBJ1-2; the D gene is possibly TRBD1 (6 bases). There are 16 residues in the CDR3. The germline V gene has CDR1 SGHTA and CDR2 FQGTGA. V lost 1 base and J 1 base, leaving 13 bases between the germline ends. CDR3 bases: TGTGCCAGCAGCTTAATGAGGGGGGGTGGTAACTATGGCTACACCTTC. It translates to CASSLMRGGGNYGYTF. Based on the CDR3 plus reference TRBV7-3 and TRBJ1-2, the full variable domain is GAGVSQTPSNKVTEKGKYVELRCDPISGHTALYWYRQSLGQGPEFLIYFQGTGAADDSGLPNDRFFAVRPEGSVSTLKIQRTERGDSAVYLCASSLMRGGGNYGYTFGSGTRLTVV.

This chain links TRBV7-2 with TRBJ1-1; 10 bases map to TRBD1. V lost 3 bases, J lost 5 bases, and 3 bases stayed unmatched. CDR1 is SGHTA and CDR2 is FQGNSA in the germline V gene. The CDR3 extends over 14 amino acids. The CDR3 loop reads CASSLTGGQTEAFF. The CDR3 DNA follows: TGTGCCAGCAGCTTGACAGGGGGCCAGACTGAAGCTTTCTTT.